Reported below is one T cell receptor (beta chain). The source of the sample is a study of T cell repertoires in cytomegalovirus infection. TCRdb passed the reads through MiXCR, listing each CDR3 protein once. The table has about 600,000 distinct CDR3 sequences, 20% to 25% seen once. The germline V gene encodes CDR1 MNHEY and CDR2 SVGEGT. CDR3 size: 13 residues. Trimming cost V 6 bases and J 8 bases, with 14 bases left between them. This sequence was found in a human donor in good health (CMV status not recorded). Some clones in this sample may be carry-over from other donors' samples. The specimen was CD8+ T cells from PBMCs. J is TRBJ2-1 and V is TRBV6-2 or TRBV6-3, with no clear D. CDR3 amino acids: CASSIPGWDEQFF. CDR3 sequence (DNA): TGTGCCAGCAGCATACCCGGGTGGGATGAGCAGTTCTTC.